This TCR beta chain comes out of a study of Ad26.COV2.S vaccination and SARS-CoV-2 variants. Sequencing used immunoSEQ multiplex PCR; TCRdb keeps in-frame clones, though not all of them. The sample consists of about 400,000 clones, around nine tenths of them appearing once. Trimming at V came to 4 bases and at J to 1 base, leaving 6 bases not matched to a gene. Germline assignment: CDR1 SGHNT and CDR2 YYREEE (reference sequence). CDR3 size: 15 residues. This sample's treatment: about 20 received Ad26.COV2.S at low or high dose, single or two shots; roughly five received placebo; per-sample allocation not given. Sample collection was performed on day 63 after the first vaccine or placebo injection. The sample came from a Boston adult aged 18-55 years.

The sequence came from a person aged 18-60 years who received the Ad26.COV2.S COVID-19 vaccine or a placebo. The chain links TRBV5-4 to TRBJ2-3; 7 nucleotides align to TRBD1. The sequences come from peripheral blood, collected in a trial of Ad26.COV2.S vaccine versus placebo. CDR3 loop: CASSVRQGGTDTQYF. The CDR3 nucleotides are TGTGCCAGCAGCGTGAGACAGGGAGGCACAGATACGCAGTATTTT.